These T cell receptor beta chains were read from a single sample in a study of cytomegalovirus exposure and HLA in healthy donors. Clones were sequenced by immunoSEQ multiplex PCR, and TCRdb holds only the in-frame ones, with some missing. This sample's clone table lists more than 95,000 clones. Sequences were obtained from PBMCs. Receptors originate from a man between 35 and 55 years old in good health and CMV-seronegative. The CDR3 runs from the conserved cysteine through the conserved F or W. The D gene is left open where the match is weak.

d_call: TRBD2; v_call: TRBV5-1; j_call: TRBJ2-7; cdr3_aa: CASSLVTSGRGTYEQYF; cdr3_nt: TGCGCCAGCAGCTTGGTTACTAGCGGGAGGGGGACCTACGAGCAGTACTTC
d_call: .; v_call: TRBV5-8; j_call: TRBJ2-7; cdr3_aa: CASSFSYEQYF; cdr3_nt: TGTGCCAGCAGCTTTTCTTACGAGCAGTACTTC
d_call: TRBD2; v_call: TRBV6-4; j_call: TRBJ2-5; cdr3_aa: CASSDSGLAGVGGKETQYF; cdr3_nt: TGTGCCAGCAGTGACTCGGGACTAGCGGGAGTAGGTGGGAAAGAGACCCAGTACTTC
d_call: .; v_call: TRBV6-5; j_call: TRBJ1-1; cdr3_aa: CASSSESGKAFF; cdr3_nt: TGTGCCAGCAGTTCAGAGTCAGGGAAAGCTTTCTTT
d_call: TRBD2; v_call: TRBV5-8; j_call: TRBJ2-3; cdr3_aa: CASSLGRGNTDTQYF; cdr3_nt: TGTGCCAGCAGCTTGGGGCGGGGGAACACAGATACGCAGTATTTT
d_call: TRBD1; v_call: TRBV5-6; j_call: TRBJ1-2; cdr3_aa: CATRNKGAGYGYTF; cdr3_nt: TGTGCCACCAGGAACAAGGGGGCTGGCTATGGCTACACCTTC
d_call: TRBD2; v_call: TRBV2; j_call: TRBJ2-2; cdr3_aa: CASTGSGRNTGELFF; cdr3_nt: TGTGCCAGCACGGGTAGCGGGAGAAACACCGGGGAGCTGTTTTTT
d_call: TRBD2; v_call: TRBV7-3; j_call: TRBJ2-2; cdr3_aa: CASRGLANTGELFF; cdr3_nt: TGTGCCAGCAGAGGACTAGCGAACACCGGGGAGCTGTTTTTT
d_call: TRBD1; v_call: TRBV30; j_call: TRBJ1-4; cdr3_aa: CAWRPGQGANEKLFF; cdr3_nt: TGTGCCTGGCGGCCGGGACAGGGGGCTAATGAAAAACTGTTTTTT
d_call: .; v_call: TRBV2; j_call: TRBJ1-1; cdr3_aa: CASNLAGVLAFF; cdr3_nt: TGTGCCAGCAACTTAGCCGGTGTGTTGGCTTTCTTT
d_call: .; v_call: TRBV19; j_call: TRBJ2-3; cdr3_aa: CAGRDRGSDTQYF; cdr3_nt: TGTGCCGGGCGGGACAGAGGATCAGATACGCAGTATTTT
d_call: TRBD2; v_call: TRBV6-6; j_call: TRBJ2-1; cdr3_aa: CASKIAGNNEQFF; cdr3_nt: TGTGCCAGCAAGATAGCGGGAAACAATGAGCAGTTCTTC
d_call: .; v_call: TRBV2; j_call: TRBJ2-3; cdr3_aa: CASKRQGLTDTQCF; cdr3_nt: TGTGCCAGCAAGAGGCAGGGTTTGACAGATACGCAGTGTTTT
d_call: .; v_call: TRBV2; j_call: TRBJ1-1; cdr3_aa: CASRRGSEEAFF; cdr3_nt: TGTGCCAGCAGGAGAGGGAGCGAAGAAGCTTTCTTT
d_call: TRBD2; v_call: TRBV29-1; j_call: TRBJ2-3; cdr3_aa: CSVEGSGSSTDTQYF; cdr3_nt: TGCAGCGTTGAGGGGAGCGGGAGTAGCACAGATACGCAGTATTTT